What follows is one T cell receptor beta chain and its context. This sample is drawn from a study of T cells in Graves' hyperthyroidism and ophthalmopathy. About the research overall: Peripheral blood specimens were obtained at initial diagnosis, prior to any treatment.

The TCR beta CDR3 regions underwent amplification using RNA transcripts as the source. When the TCR CDR3 underwent first-round RT-PCR, the HTBI primer set was used. One entry per CDR3 protein, called by TCRdb with MiXCR from the multiplex PCR reads. This table has around 700,000 distinct CDR3 sequences, roughly 32% appearing once. Across 18 months, stable Graves' hyperthyroidism was marked by no progression to ophthalmopathy. Exclusion of patients followed from uncontrolled infection, other autoimmune disease, pregnancy or lactation. Cells are PBMCs isolated from roughly 10 ml of fresh blood. Material: blood. The receptor was isolated from a middle-aged woman with Graves' hyperthyroidism.

Here the CDR3 reads CASTREQETQYF. For the CDR3, the DNA is TGTGCCAGCACCAGGGAGCAAGAGACCCAGTACTTC. The gene calls are TRBV6-6 and TRBJ2-5; tentatively, D is TRBD1 or TRBD2 (5 bases each). The CDR3 has 12 amino acids. Per germline, CDR1 MNHNY and CDR2 SVGAGI (reference sequence). V lost 7 bases and J 2 bases, leaving 8 bases between the germline ends.